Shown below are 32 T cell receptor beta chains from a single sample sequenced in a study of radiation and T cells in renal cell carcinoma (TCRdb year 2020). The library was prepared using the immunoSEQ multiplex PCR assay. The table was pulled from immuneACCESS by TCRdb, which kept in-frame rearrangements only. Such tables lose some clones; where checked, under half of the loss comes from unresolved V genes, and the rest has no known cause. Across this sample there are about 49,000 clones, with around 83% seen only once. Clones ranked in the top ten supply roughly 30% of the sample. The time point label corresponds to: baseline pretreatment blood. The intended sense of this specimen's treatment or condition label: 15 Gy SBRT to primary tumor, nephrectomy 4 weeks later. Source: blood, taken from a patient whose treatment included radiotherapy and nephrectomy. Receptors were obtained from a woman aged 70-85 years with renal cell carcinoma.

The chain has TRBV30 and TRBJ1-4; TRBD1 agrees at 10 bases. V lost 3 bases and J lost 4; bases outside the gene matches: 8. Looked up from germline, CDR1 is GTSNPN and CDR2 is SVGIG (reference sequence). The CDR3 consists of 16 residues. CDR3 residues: CAWSRGQGNLNEKLFF. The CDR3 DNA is TGTGCCTGGAGCCGGGGACAGGGGAACCTTAATGAAAAACTGTTTTTT.

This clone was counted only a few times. CDR3 in amino acids: CASSPWEGANTEAFF. The CDR3 DNA reads as TGTGCCAGCAGCCCTTGGGAAGGGGCGAACACTGAAGCTTTCTTT. The chain links TRBV7-6 to TRBJ1-1; perhaps TRBD1 as D (5 bases). This CDR3 has 15 residues. V was shortened by 5 bases and J by 1 base, with 14 bases between the two germline ends. The germline V gene has CDR1 SGHVS and CDR2 FNYEAQ.

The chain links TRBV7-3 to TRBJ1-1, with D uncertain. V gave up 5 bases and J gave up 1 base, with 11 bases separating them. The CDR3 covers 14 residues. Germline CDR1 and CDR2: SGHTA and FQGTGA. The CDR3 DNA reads TGTGCCAGCAGCCCCACGGCGGGGAACACTGAAGCTTTCTTT. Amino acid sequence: CASSPTAGNTEAFF.

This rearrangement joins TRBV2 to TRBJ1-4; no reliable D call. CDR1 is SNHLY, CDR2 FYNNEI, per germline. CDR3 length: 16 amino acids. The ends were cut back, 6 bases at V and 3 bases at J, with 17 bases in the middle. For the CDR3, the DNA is TGTGCCAGCAGCGAGATCGGACTGCCCTCTAATGAAAAACTGTTTTTT. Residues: CASSEIGLPSNEKLFF.

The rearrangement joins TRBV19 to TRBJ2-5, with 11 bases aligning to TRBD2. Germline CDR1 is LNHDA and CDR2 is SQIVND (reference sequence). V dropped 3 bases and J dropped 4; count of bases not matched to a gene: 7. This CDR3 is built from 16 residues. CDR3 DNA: TGTGCCAGTAGTATCGGTAGCGGGGGGGCCCGAGAGACCCAGTACTTC. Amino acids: CASSIGSGGARETQYF.

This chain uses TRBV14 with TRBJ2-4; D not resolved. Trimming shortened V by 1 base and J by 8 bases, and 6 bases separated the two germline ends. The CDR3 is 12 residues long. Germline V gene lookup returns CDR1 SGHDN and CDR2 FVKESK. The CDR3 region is CASSQVPDIQYF. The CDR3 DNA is TGTGCCAGCAGCCAAGTTCCCGACATTCAGTACTTC.

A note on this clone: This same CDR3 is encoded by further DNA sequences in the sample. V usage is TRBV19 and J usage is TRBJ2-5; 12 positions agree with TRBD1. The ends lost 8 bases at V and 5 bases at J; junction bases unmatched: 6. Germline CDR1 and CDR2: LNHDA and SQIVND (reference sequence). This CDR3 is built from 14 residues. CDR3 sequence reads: CASRDRGRGETQYF. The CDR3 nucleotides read TGTGCCAGTCGGGACAGGGGGCGAGGGGAGACCCAGTACTTC. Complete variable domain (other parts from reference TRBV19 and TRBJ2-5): DGGITQSPKYLFRKEGQNVTLSCEQNLNHDAMYWYRQDPGQGLRLIYYSQIVNDFQKGDIAEGYSVSREKKESFPLTVTSAQKNPTAFYLCASRDRGRGETQYFGPGTRLLVL.

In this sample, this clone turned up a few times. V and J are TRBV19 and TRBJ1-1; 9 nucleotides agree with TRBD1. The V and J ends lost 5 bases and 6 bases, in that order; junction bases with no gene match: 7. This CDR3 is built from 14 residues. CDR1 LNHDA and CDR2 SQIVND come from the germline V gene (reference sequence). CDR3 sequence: CASSPETGGSEAFF. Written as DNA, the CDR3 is TGTGCCAGTAGTCCAGAAACAGGGGGCTCTGAAGCTTTCTTT.

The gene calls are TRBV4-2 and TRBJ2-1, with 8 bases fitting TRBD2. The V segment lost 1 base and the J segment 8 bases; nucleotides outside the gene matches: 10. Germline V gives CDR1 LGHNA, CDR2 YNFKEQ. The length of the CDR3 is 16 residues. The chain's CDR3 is CASSQVGSGSYDEQFF. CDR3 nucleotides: TGTGCCAGCAGCCAAGTGGGAAGCGGGAGTTACGATGAGCAGTTCTTC.

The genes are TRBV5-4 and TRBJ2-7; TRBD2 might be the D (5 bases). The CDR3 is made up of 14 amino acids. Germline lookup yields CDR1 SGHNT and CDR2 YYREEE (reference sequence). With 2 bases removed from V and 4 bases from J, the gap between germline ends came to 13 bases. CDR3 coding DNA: TGTGCCAGCAGCTTTGGCCCCACTAGATACGAGCAGTACTTC. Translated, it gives CASSFGPTRYEQYF.

The DNA of the CDR3 is TGTGCCAGCAGCTCGCAGTATGCAAGCCTCCGGGGCACAGATACGCAGTATTTT. It codes for CASSSQYASLRGTDTQYF. The rearrangement uses TRBV7-6 and TRBJ2-3; D is ambiguous. Germline CDR1 reads SGHVS; CDR2 reads FNYEAQ. Between the trimmed V and J ends, which lost 4 bases and 1 base, there was a span of 21 bases. CDR3 size: 18 residues.

CDR3 sequence: CASSRGQAFTGELFF. CDR3 nucleotides: TGTGCCAGCAGCCGAGGGCAGGCCTTCACCGGGGAGCTGTTTTTT. The J gene is TRBJ2-2, the V gene TRBV5-6, with a tentative D call TRBD2 (5 bases). Trimming removed 4 bases from V and 4 bases from J, with 14 bases in between. The CDR3 runs to 15 residues. Germline CDR1 and CDR2: SGHDT and YYEEEE.

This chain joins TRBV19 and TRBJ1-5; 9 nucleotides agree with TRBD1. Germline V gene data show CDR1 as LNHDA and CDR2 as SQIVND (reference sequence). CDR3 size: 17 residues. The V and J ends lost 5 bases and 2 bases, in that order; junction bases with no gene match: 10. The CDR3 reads CASSDRDREDGNQPQHF. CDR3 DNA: TGTGCCAGTAGTGACAGGGACAGGGAGGACGGCAATCAGCCCCAGCATTTT. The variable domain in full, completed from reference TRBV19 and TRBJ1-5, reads DGGITQSPKYLFRKEGQNVTLSCEQNLNHDAMYWYRQDPGQGLRLIYYSQIVNDFQKGDIAEGYSVSREKKESFPLTVTSAQKNPTAFYLCASSDRDREDGNQPQHFGDGTRLSIL.

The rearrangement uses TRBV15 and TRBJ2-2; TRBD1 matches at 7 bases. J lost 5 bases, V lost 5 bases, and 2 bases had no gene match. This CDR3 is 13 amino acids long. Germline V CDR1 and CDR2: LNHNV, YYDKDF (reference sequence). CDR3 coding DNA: TGTGCCACCAGCGCACAGGGGACCGGGGAGCTGTTTTTT. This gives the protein CATSAQGTGELFF.

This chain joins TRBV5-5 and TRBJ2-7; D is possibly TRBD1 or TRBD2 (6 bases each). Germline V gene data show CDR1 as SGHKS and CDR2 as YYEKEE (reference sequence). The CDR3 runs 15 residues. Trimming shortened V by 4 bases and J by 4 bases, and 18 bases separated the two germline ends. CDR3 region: CASSPGRGPGYEQYF. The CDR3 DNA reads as TGTGCCAGCAGCCCGGGTCGGGGGCCCGGTTACGAGCAGTACTTC.

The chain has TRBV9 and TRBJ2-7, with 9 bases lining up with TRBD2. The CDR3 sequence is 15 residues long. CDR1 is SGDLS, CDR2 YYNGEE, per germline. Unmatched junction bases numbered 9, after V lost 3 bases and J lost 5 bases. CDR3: CASSASGTSNHEQYF. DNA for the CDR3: TGTGCCAGCAGCGCCTCCGGGACTAGCAACCACGAGCAGTACTTC.

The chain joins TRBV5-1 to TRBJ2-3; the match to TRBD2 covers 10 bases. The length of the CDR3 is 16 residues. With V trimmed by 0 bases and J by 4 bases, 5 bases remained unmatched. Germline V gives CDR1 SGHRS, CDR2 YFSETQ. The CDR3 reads CASSLVASGSSDTQYF. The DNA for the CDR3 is TGCGCCAGCAGCTTGGTGGCTAGCGGGAGTTCAGATACGCAGTATTTT.

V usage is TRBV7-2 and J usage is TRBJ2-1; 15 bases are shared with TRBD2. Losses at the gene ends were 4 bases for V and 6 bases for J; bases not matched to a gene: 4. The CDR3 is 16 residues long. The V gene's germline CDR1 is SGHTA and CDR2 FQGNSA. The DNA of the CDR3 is TGTGCCAGCAGCTGGACTAGCGGGAGGGCGGCCAATGAGCAGTTCTTC. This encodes CASSWTSGRAANEQFF. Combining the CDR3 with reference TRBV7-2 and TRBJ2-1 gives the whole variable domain GAGVSQSPSNKVTEKGKDVELRCDPISGHTALYWYRQSLGQGLEFLIYFQGNSAPDKSGLPSDRFSAERTGGSVSTLTIQRTQQEDSAVYLCASSWTSGRAANEQFFGPGTRLTVL.

CDR3 residues: CASSFGQGNTEAFF. In DNA form, the CDR3 reads TGTGCCAGCAGTTTCGGACAGGGGAACACTGAAGCTTTCTTT. The rearrangement uses TRBV27 and TRBJ1-1; TRBD1 matches 8 bases. The V gene end was trimmed by 3 bases and the J gene end by 1 base; junction bases not matched to a gene: 1. Germline-derived CDR1 and CDR2 are MNHEY and SMNVEV (reference sequence). This CDR3 spans 14 amino acids.

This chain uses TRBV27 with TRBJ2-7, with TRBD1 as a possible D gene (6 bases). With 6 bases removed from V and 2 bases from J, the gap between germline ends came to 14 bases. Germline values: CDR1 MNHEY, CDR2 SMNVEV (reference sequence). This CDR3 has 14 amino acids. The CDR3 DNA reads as TGTGCCAGCAGACCGACAGGTGCCACCTACGAGCAGTACTTC. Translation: CASRPTGATYEQYF.

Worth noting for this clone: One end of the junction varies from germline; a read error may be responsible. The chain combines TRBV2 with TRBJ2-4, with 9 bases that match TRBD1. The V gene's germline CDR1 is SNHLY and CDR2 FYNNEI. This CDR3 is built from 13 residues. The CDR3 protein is CASSEATGTGKCF. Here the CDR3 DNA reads TGTGCCAGCAGTGAAGCTACCGGGACAGGGAAGTGCTTC.

CDR3 sequence: CASSQGMGRTEAFF. In DNA, the CDR3 is TGTGCCAGCAGCCAAGGAATGGGGAGAACTGAAGCTTTCTTT. The chain is built from TRBV14 and TRBJ1-1; D gene ambiguous. The CDR3 covers 14 residues. The V end was cut by 1 base, the J end by 5 bases, with 11 bases between. CDR1 is SGHDN and CDR2 is FVKESK in the germline V gene.

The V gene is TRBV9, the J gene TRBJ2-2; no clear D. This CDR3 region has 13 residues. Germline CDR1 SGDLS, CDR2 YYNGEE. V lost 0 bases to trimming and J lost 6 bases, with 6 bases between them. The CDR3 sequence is CASSVDGAGELFF. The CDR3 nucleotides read TGTGCCAGCAGCGTAGATGGCGCCGGGGAGCTGTTTTTT.

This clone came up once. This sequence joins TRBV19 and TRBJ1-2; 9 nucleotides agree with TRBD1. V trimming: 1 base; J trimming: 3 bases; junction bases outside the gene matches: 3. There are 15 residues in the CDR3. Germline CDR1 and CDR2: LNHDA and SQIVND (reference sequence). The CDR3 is CASSIAQGADYGYTF. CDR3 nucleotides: TGTGCCAGTAGTATAGCACAGGGGGCAGACTATGGCTACACCTTC.

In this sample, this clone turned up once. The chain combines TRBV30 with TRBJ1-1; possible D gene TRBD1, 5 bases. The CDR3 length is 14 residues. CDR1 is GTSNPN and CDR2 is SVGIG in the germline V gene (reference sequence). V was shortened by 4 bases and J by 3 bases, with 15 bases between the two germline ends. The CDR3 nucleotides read TGTGCCTGGAAGAGGGGAAGGCTGGACACTGAAGCTTTCTTT. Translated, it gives CAWKRGRLDTEAFF. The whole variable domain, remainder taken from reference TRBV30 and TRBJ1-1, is SQTIHQWPATLVQPVGSPLSLECTVEGTSNPNLYWYRQAAGRGLQLLFYSVGIGQISSEVPQNLSASRPQDRQFILSSKKLLLSDSGFYLCAWKRGRLDTEAFFGQGTRLTVV.

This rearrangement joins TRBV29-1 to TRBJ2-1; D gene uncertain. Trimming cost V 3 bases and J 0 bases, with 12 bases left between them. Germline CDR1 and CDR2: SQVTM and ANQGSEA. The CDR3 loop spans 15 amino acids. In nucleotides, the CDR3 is TGCAGCGTTGATGGCACAACAAGCTCCTACAATGAGCAGTTCTTC. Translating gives CSVDGTTSSYNEQFF.

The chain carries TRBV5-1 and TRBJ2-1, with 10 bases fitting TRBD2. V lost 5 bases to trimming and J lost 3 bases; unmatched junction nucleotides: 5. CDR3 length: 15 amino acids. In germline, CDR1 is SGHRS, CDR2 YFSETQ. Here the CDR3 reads CASSPTSGIYNEQFF. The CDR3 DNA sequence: TGCGCCAGCAGTCCTACTAGCGGGATCTACAATGAGCAGTTCTTC.

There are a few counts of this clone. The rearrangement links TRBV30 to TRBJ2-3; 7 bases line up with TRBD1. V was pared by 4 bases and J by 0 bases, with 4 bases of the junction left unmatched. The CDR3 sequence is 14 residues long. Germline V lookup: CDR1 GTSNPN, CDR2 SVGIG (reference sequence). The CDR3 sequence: CAWKDRVSTDTQYF. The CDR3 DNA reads TGTGCCTGGAAAGACAGGGTTAGCACAGATACGCAGTATTTT.

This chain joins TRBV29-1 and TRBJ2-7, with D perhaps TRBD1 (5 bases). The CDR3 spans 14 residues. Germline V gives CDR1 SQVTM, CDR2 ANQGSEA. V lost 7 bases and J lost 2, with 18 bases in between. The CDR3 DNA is TGCAGCGCAATCCAGGGCCTGATCCCCTACGAGCAGTACTTC. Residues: CSAIQGLIPYEQYF.

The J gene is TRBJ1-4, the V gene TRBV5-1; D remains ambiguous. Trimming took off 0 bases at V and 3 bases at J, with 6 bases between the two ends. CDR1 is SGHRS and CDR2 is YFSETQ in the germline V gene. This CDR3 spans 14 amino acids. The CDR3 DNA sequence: TGCGCCAGCAGCTTGGACATCGCTAATGAAAAACTGTTTTTT. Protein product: CASSLDIANEKLFF.

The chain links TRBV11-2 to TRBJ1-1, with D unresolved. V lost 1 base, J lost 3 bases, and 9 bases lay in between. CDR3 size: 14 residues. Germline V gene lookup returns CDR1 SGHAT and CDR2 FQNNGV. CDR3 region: CASSLGPFDTEAFF. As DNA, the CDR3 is TGTGCCAGCAGCTTAGGGCCCTTCGACACTGAAGCTTTCTTT.

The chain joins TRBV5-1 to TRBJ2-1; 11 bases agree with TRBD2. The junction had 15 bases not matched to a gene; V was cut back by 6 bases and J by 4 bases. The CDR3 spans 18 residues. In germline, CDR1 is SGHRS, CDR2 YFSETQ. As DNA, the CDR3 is TGCGCCAGCACCATGGAAGGGGGACTAGCGGCTACTTACAATGAGCAGTTCTTC. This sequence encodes CASTMEGGLAATYNEQFF.